The 9 T cell receptor beta chains below come from one sample, sequenced in a study of cytomegalovirus exposure and HLA in healthy donors (dated by TCRdb to the late 2010s). Library creation used the immunoSEQ multiplex PCR assay. The multiplex PCR relied on a mix of 60 forward primers for TCR Vbeta segments and 13 reverse primers for TCR Jbeta segments. This is the immuneACCESS table as TCRdb keeps it, with only in-frame sequences that have V and J called. A part of the clones is gone; compared with another copy, unresolved V genes explain less than half, and the rest is unexplained. Present in this sample are under 250,000 clones, about 81% of which were seen just once. Around 8.6% of the sample rests with the top ten. The sample comprised PBMCs. The receptor source for this set is an older woman in good health and CMV-seropositive.

The table lists this clone with a count of one. The chain couples TRBV12-5 to TRBJ1-5, with D tentatively TRBD1 (6 bases). CDR3 length equals 14 residues. Trimming pared 2 bases from V and 7 bases from J, leaving 12 bases between. Per the germline V gene, CDR1 is LGHNT and CDR2 is FRNRAP. The CDR3 DNA reads as TGTGCTAGTGGTTTGCAACGGACAGTCCAGCCCCAGCATTTT. Protein sequence: CASGLQRTVQPQHF. Supplemented by reference TRBV12-5 and TRBJ1-5, the full variable domain reads DARVTQTPRHKVTEMGQEVTMRCQPILGHNTVFWYRQTMMQGLELLAYFRNRAPLDDSGMPKDRFSAEMPDATLATLKIQPSEPRDSAVYFCASGLQRTVQPQHFGDGTRLSIL.

As to this clone: Other DNA sequences from this sample encode an identical CDR3 as well. The chain links TRBV7-3 to TRBJ1-1, with D unclear. V dropped 0 bases and J dropped 3 bases, with 5 bases sitting between them. Germline CDR1 SGHTA, CDR2 FQGTGA. CDR3 length: 13 residues. The CDR3 region has the DNA TGTGCCAGCAGCTTAACCGGGGACACTGAAGCTTTCTTT. Translation gives CASSLTGDTEAFF.

V gene TRBV9 combines with J gene TRBJ2-7; D ambiguous. Germline CDR1 and CDR2: SGDLS and YYNGEE. Trimming cost V 0 bases and J 0 bases, with 13 bases left between them. This CDR3 comprises 16 residues. CDR3 sequence: CASSVGDSRSSYEQYF. CDR3 bases: TGTGCCAGCAGCGTAGGAGACTCAAGGAGCTCCTACGAGCAGTACTTC.

The chain has TRBV28 and TRBJ1-2, with unresolved D. This CDR3 spans 16 amino acids. V shed 4 bases and J shed 0 bases, with 15 bases lying between them. Germline CDR1 and CDR2: MDHEN and SYDVKM. CDR3 protein: CASSSPLGAANYGYTF. The CDR3 nucleotides read TGTGCCAGCAGTTCCCCCCTGGGCGCTGCTAACTATGGCTACACCTTC.

This chain links TRBV14 with TRBJ1-4; D is possibly TRBD1 (5 bases). Germline V gene data show CDR1 as SGHDN and CDR2 as FVKESK. The CDR3 is 15 residues long. Trimming took 4 bases from V and 2 from J, leaving 11 bases between them. The CDR3: CASSRGVYTNEKLFF. DNA of the CDR3: TGTGCCAGCAGCCGGGGGGTGTATACTAATGAAAAACTGTTTTTT. The complete variable domain, with remaining parts taken from reference TRBV14 and TRBJ1-4, reads EAGVTQFPSHSVIEKGQTVTLRCDPISGHDNLYWYRRVMGKEIKFLLHFVKESKQDESGMPNNRFLAERTGGTYSTLKVQPAELEDSGVYFCASSRGVYTNEKLFFGSGTQLSVL.

This clone has just a few counts. The V gene is TRBV4-1, the J gene TRBJ2-7, with D perhaps matching TRBD1 (6 bases). Looked up from germline, CDR1 is MGHRA and CDR2 is YSYEKL. The CDR3 covers 17 residues. The V end was cut by 0 bases, the J end by 3 bases, with 18 bases between. The CDR3 reads CASSQEGAGRGVYEQYF. In DNA, the CDR3 is TGCGCCAGCAGCCAAGAGGGGGCGGGCAGGGGAGTCTACGAGCAGTACTTC.

The J gene is TRBJ2-5, the V gene TRBV4-2, with 16 nucleotides matching TRBD2. V shed 5 bases and J 5 bases; nucleotides not matched to a gene: 11. This CDR3 comprises 18 residues. Germline V gives CDR1 LGHNA, CDR2 YNFKEQ. CDR3 protein: CASSSSGTSGRAGETQYF. For the CDR3, the DNA is TGTGCCAGCAGCTCATCCGGGACTAGCGGGAGGGCCGGGGAGACCCAGTACTTC.

The sample holds a few counts of this clone. The sample carries other DNA sequences with the same CDR3. V gene TRBV19 combines with J gene TRBJ2-5; D gene uncertain. The J call may be wrong; the DNA end is better matched by TRBJ2-7. The CDR3 sequence is 11 residues long. The germline V gene has CDR1 LNHDA and CDR2 SQIVND (reference sequence). CDR3 nucleotide sequence: TGTGCCAGTAGTAGTCCCTACGAGCAGTACTTC. Its protein is CASSSPYEQYF.

This chain connects TRBV30 to TRBJ1-2; no clear D gene. This CDR3 contains 18 residues. Germline CDR1 is GTSNPN and CDR2 is SVGIG (reference sequence). V lost 2 bases, J lost 0 bases, and 22 bases lay in between. CDR3 DNA: TGTGCCTGGAGTCCAAACCTGGGGAGACGGATAGCTAACTATGGCTACACCTTC. It specifies CAWSPNLGRRIANYGYTF.